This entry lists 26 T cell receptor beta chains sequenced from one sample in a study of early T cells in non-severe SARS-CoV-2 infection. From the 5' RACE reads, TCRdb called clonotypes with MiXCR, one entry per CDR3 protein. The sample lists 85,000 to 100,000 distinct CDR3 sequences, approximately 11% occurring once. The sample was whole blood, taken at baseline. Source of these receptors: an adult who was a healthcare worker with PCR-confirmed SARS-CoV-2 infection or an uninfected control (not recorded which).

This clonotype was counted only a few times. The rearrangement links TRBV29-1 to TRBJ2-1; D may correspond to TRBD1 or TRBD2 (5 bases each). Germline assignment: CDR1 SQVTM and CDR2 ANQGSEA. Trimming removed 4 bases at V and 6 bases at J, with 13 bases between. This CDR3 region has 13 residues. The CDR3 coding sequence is TGCAGCGTTGTCAGGGACGGTCTCAATGAGCAGTTCTTC. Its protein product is CSVVRDGLNEQFF.

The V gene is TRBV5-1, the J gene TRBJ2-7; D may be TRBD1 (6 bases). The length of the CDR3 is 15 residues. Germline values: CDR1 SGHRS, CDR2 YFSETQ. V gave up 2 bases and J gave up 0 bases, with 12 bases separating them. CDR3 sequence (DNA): TGCGCCAGCAGCTTTGCCCCAGGGGACTCCTACGAGCAGTACTTC. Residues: CASSFAPGDSYEQYF.

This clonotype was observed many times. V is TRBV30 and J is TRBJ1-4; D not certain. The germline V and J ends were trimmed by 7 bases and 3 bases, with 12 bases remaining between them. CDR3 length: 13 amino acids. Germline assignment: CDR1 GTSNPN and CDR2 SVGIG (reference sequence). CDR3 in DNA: TGTGCCTATACAATCGGAGCTAATGAAAAACTGTTTTTT. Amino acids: CAYTIGANEKLFF.

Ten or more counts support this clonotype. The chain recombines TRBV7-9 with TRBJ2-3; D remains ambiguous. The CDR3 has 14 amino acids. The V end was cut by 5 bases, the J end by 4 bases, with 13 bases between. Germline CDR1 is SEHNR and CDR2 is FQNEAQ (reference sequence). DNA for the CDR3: TGTGCCAGCAGCCTTACTGACCCGGCAGATACGCAGTATTTT. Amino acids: CASSLTDPADTQYF.

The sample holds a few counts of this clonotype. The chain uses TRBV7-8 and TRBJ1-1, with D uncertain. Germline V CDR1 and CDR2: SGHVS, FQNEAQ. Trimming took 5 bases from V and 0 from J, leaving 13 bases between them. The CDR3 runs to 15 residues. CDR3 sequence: CASSPEAFMNTEAFF. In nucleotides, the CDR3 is TGTGCCAGCAGCCCAGAGGCCTTCATGAACACTGAAGCTTTCTTT. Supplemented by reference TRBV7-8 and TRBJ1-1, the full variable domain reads GAGVSQSPRYKVAKRGQDVALRCDPISGHVSLFWYQQALGQGPEFLTYFQNEAQLDKSGLPSDRFFAERPEGSVSTLKIQRTQQEDSAVYLCASSPEAFMNTEAFFGQGTRLTVV.

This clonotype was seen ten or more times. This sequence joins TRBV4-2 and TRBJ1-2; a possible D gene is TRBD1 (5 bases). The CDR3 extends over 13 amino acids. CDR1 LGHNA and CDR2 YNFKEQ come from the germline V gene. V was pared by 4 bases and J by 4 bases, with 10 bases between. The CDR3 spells CASSRDSFYGYTF. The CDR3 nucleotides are TGTGCCAGCAGCCGAGACAGCTTCTATGGCTACACCTTC.

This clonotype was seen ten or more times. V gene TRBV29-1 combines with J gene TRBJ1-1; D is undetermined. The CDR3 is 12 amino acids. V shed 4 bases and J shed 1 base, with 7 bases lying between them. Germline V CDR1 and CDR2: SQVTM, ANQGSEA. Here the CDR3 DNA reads TGCAGCGTTGCCCCCGCGAACACTGAAGCTTTCTTT. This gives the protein CSVAPANTEAFF.

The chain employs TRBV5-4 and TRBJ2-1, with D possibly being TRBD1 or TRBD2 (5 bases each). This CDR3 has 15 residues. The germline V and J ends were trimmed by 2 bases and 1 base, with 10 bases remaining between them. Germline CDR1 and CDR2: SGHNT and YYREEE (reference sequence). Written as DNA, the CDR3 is TGTGCCAGCAGCTTAGAGGGACGTTCCTACAATGAGCAGTTCTTC. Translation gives CASSLEGRSYNEQFF.

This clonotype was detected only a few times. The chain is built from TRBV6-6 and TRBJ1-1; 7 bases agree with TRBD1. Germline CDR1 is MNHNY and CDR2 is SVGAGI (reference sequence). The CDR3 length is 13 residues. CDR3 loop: CSLETGMHTEAFF. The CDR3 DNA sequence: TGTTCCTTAGAGACAGGGATGCACACTGAAGCTTTCTTT.

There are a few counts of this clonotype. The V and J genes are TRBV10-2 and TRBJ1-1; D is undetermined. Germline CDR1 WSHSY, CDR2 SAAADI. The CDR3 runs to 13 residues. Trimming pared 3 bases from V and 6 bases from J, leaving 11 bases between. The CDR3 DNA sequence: TGCGCCAGCAGTGACCAAAGGAGCGCTGAAGCTTTCTTT. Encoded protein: CASSDQRSAEAFF.

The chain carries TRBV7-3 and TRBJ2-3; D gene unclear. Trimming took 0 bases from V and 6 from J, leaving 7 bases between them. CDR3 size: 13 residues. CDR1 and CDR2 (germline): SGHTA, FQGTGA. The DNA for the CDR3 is TGTGCCAGCAGCTTAACGTTACCTGATACGCAGTATTTT. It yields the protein CASSLTLPDTQYF. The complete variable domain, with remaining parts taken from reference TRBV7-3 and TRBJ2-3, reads GAGVSQTPSNKVTEKGKYVELRCDPISGHTALYWYRQSLGQGPEFLIYFQGTGAADDSGLPNDRFFAVRPEGSVSTLKIQRTERGDSAVYLCASSLTLPDTQYFGPGTRLTVL.

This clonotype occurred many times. The chain's CDR3 is CASSRTDYGYTF. The CDR3 DNA reads TGTGCCAGCAGCCGGACGGACTATGGCTACACCTTC. The chain employs TRBV3-1 and TRBJ1-2; D gene ambiguous. V shed 4 bases and J shed 3 bases, with 6 bases lying between them. CDR3 size: 12 residues. The germline V gene encodes CDR1 LGHDT and CDR2 YNNKEL (reference sequence).

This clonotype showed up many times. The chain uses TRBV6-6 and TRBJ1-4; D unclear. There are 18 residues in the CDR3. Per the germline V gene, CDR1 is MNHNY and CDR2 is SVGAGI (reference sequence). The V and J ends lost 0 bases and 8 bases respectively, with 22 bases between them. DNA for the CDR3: TGTGCCAGCAGTTACTCCCGAGGTCGTCCACCCGGAAACGAAAAACTGTTTTTT. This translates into CASSYSRGRPPGNEKLFF.

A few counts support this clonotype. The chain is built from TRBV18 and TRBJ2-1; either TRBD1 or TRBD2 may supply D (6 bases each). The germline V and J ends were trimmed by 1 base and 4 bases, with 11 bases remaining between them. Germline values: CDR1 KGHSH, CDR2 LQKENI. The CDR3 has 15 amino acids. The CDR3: CASSPLLGGYNEQFF. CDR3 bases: TGTGCCAGCTCACCACTCCTAGGGGGGTACAATGAGCAGTTCTTC.

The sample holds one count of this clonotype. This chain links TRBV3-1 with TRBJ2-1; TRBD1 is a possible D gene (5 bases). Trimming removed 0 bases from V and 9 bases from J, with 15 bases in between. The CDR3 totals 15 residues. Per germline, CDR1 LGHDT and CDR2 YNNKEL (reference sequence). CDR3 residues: CASSQDFGSQGEQFF. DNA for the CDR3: TGTGCCAGCAGCCAAGATTTCGGATCCCAGGGTGAGCAGTTCTTC.

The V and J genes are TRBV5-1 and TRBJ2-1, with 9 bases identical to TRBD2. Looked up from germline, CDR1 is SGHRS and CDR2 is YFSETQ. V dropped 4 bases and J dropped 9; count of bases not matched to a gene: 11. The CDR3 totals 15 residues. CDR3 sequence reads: CASSRTSAEMGEQFF. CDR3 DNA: TGCGCCAGCAGCAGGACTAGCGCGGAGATGGGTGAGCAGTTCTTC.

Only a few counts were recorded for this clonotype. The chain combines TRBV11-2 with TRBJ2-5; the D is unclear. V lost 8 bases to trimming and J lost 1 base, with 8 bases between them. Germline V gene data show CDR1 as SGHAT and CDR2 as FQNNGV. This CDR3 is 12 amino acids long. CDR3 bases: TGTGCCAGCCGTAGCATCCAAGAGACCCAGTACTTC. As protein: CASRSIQETQYF.

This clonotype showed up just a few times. The CDR3, as DNA: TGTGCCACCACGGGACAGGGGAAAGAAAAACTGTTTTTT. This translates into CATTGQGKEKLFF. The chain recombines TRBV24-1 with TRBJ1-4, with TRBD1 matching 10 bases. CDR3 size: 13 residues. Germline CDR1 is KGHDR and CDR2 is SFDVKD. Unmatched junction bases numbered 4, after V lost 8 bases and J lost 8 bases.

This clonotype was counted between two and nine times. The CDR3 loop reads CASREDRGISGNTIYF. The DNA of the CDR3 is TGTGCCAGTAGGGAAGACAGGGGGATCTCTGGAAACACCATATATTTT. This chain connects TRBV19 to TRBJ1-3, with TRBD1 matching 9 bases. The V and J ends lost 6 bases and 0 bases, in that order; junction bases with no gene match: 6. The CDR3 is 16 residues long. The germline V gene encodes CDR1 LNHDA and CDR2 SQIVND (reference sequence).

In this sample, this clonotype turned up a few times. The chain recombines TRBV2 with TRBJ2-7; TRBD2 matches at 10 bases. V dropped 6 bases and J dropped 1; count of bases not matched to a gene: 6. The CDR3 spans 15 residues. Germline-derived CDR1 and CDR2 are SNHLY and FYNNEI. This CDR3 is CASSVTSGDSYEQYF. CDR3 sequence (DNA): TGTGCCAGCAGCGTAACTAGCGGGGATTCCTACGAGCAGTACTTC.

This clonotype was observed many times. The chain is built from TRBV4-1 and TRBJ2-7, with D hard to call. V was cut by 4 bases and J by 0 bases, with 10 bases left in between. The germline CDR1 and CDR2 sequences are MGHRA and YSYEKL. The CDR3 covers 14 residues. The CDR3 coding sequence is TGCGCCAGCAGCCTCGTGGGCGGCTCCTACGAGCAGTACTTC. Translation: CASSLVGGSYEQYF.

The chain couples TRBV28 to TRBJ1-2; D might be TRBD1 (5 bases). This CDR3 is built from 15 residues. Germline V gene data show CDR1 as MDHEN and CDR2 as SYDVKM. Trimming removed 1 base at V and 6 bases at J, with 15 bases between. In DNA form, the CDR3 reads TGTGCCAGCAGTTTATCCCGCCTGGCGGGGGATGGCTACACCTTC. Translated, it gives CASSLSRLAGDGYTF.

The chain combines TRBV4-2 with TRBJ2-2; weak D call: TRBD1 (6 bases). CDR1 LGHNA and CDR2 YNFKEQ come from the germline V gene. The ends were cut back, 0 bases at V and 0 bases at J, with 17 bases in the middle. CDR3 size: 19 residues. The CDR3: CASSQERDTSIANTGELFF. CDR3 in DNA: TGTGCCAGCAGCCAAGAGAGGGACACAAGTATCGCGAACACCGGGGAGCTGTTTTTT.

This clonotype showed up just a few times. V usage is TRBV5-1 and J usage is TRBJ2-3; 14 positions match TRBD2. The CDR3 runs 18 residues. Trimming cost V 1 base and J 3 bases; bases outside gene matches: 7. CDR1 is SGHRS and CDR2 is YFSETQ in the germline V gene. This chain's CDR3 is CASSLTGTSGSLTDTQYF. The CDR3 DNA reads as TGCGCCAGCAGCTTGACCGGGACTAGCGGGAGTCTTACAGATACGCAGTATTTT.

DNA for the CDR3: TGTGCCAGCACCACTTCGGCCGGGGGATGGGCCGAGCAGTACTTC. Protein: CASTTSAGGWAEQYF. V gene TRBV28 combines with J gene TRBJ2-7, with D possibly being TRBD2 (6 bases). Trimming took 7 bases from V and 6 from J, leaving 22 bases between them. The V gene's germline CDR1 is MDHEN and CDR2 SYDVKM. This CDR3 has 15 amino acids.

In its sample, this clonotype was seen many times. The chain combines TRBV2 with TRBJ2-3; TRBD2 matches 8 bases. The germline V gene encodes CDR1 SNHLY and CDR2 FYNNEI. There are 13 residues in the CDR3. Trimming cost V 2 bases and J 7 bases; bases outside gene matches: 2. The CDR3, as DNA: TGTGCCAGCAGTGAACTAGCGGGCTATACGCAGTATTTT. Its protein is CASSELAGYTQYF. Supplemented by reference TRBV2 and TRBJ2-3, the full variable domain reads EPEVTQTPSHQVTQMGQEVILRCVPISNHLYFYWYRQILGQKVEFLVSFYNNEISEKSEIFDDQFSVERPDGSNFTLKIRSTKLEDSAMYFCASSELAGYTQYFGPGTRLTVL.